Sequencing of this T cell receptor beta chain was carried out in a study of OX40 agonist ivuxolimab in advanced cancers. Study overall: Males comprised roughly four fifths of the group, whose mean age was approximately 60 years (range about 23 to 80).

The repertoire was sequenced with immunoSEQ multiplex PCR; TCRdb's copy has only in-frame clones and lacks some. The sample includes 65,000 to 85,000 clones, around nine tenths of them seen just once. This clone was observed once. Its antigen is unknown. Study-level results: Circulating CD4+ and CD8+ T cells showed clonal expansion by week 6 at 0.1 to 3.0 mg/kg.

The CDR3 extends over 16 amino acids. Germline V gives CDR1 SGHNT, CDR2 YYREEE (reference sequence). V lost 2 bases to trimming and J lost 0 bases, with 14 bases between them. This clonotype was sampled from an adult with an advanced solid tumor such as melanoma, head and neck, liver or kidney cancer. Specimen: CD4+ or CD8+ T cells sorted from blood, collected in a trial of the OX40 agonist ivuxolimab. The chain carries TRBV5-4 and TRBJ2-5; either TRBD1 or TRBD2 may supply D (5 bases each). The chain's CDR3 is CASSFFIGAHQETQYF. The CDR3 DNA is TGTGCCAGCAGCTTTTTTATCGGGGCCCACCAAGAGACCCAGTACTTC.